Detailed here is one T cell receptor (beta chain). V trimming: 3 bases; J trimming: 2 bases; junction bases outside the gene matches: 22. The CDR3 covers 21 residues. Germline loops: CDR1 MDHEN, CDR2 SYDVKM. The sample belongs to a study of shared clonotypes between healthy human individuals. Turning to the study itself: Plates per donor: three CD4 naive, three CD4 memory, two CD8 naive, one CD8 memory.

Adult Caucasians living in Nashville, Tennessee made up all of the donors. CD4+ cell separation produced CD45RA+ naive and CD45RA-negative memory subsets. The table came from immunoSEQ multiplex PCR; TCRdb's copy has only in-frame clones and leaves some out. The sample contains about 2.3 million clones, roughly 93% of which appear only once. The origin of this receptor is a man aged 18 to 30 in good health. Some clones in this sample may be carry-over from other donors' samples. The sequenced material came from naive CD4+ T cells from PBMCs. Subset indicated: CD45RA+ positively selected. The gene calls are TRBV28 and TRBJ2-7; 10 positions agree with TRBD2. CDR3: CASSFGTGVTSGTYQTYEQYF. CDR3 nucleotides: TGTGCCAGCAGTTTTGGGACAGGCGTTACTAGCGGGACCTATCAAACCTACGAGCAGTACTTC.